The source of this T cell receptor beta chain is a study of T cell responses to AZD1222 COVID-19 vaccine. In the case of this clone: Its cognate antigen is unknown.

Germline loops: CDR1 MNHEY, CDR2 SVGAGI. This CDR3 is 14 amino acids long. V was clipped by 10 bases and J by 3 bases; unmatched bases: 9. Notes on the study in general: Mostly white British, mostly female donors; authors suggested clonal diversity may be underestimated. Every sample of the repertoires postdated the peak T cell response.

The data were produced by immunoSEQ multiplex PCR, yet TCRdb's version contains in-frame clones alone and is incomplete. This sample has roughly 150,000 clones; 90% to 95% occur once, and the top ten carry 1.4%. The sequence was collected from an adult in good health. The chain couples TRBV6-5 to TRBJ1-3, with 7 bases identical to TRBD1. Sequenced here: peripheral blood, sampled on day 0 of AZD1222 vaccination. CDR3 DNA: TGTGCCACCACTCGGGACAGAAATGGAAACACCATATATTTT. It translates to CATTRDRNGNTIYF.